This T cell receptor (beta chain) derives from a study of blood T cells in healthy people across ages (dated by TCRdb to the mid-2010s). Context from the whole study: In model experiments, roughly one uniquely barcoded TCR beta cDNA molecule per two T cells was captured by template switching. Using deep sequencing normalized with unique cDNA molecular identifiers, the study measured how TCR beta repertoire diversity changes with age. Four age groups were formed from the donors: young (average about 17 years), middle-aged (approximately 40), aged (about 62) and long-lived (about 80). Donors of different ages were randomly distributed across sequencing lanes to avoid experimental bias. Two additional independent replicas of 1 million unique cDNA reads from the same blood draw were analyzed for two donors (one aged 18 to 29 and one aged 80 or older). Overall results and qualifications from the work: Total diversity estimates from one million sequenced T cells were considered lower bounds and underestimates. Observed TCR beta diversity correlated strongly with the percentage of naive T cells measured by flow cytometry. Because donor CMV infection status was unknown, age-related changes in expanded clonotypes were potentially confounded. Observed TCR beta diversity per million T cells fell roughly linearly with age, and a significant reduction was already apparent by age approximately 41. Since profiling was done on bulk unsorted PBMCs, naive and antigen-experienced compartments could not be conclusively compared. Compared with the aged group, the long-lived group had more naive CD4+ T cells, fewer expanded clones and increased TCR diversity, suggesting age selection.

Donors were a few dozen systemically healthy Caucasian individuals from Russia aged 6 to 90 years. Roughly 10 milliliters of peripheral blood were collected from each donor into EDTA-treated Vacutainer tubes. Ficoll-Paque density-gradient centrifugation was used to isolate PBMCs, with at least 6.5 million per sample. Total RNA, at least 6 micrograms per sample, was extracted from PBMCs with Trizol reagent. For every donor, flow cytometry on a PBMC aliquot measured the percentage of naive CD45RAhigh/CD27high T cells. Libraries were constructed by 5' RACE. Instrument on record: Illumina HiSeq 2500. A second PCR of about 6 to 12 cycles was performed with a sample-barcoded 5' primer and a J-beta primer mix. A template-switch 5' adaptor carrying 12 random nucleotides introduced a unique molecular identifier onto each TCR beta cDNA molecule. Each sample yielded at least 2.5 million CDR3-containing paired-end reads. All of the RNA was converted into first-strand cDNA using the Mint cDNA synthesis kit, with a TRBC-specific oligonucleotide serving as the primer. Following uracil-DNA glycosylase treatment, a first 18-cycle PCR with universal primers M1SS and BC2_uni_R was performed on all cDNA. In the paper's pipeline: For normalization, 1 million high-quality reads, each with a distinct molecular identifier, were randomly selected from each sample. Instead of being binned into consensus sequences, reads that shared molecular identifiers were thrown out. MiTCR, run with a Q25 quality threshold and the strictest error-elimination algorithm, handled CDR3 identification, clonotype clustering and error correction. A nonparametric unseen species model with Euler transformation was used to estimate a lower bound on total TCR beta diversity. The raw public data were reprocessed by TCRdb itself: fastp quality trimming at Q25, MiXCR clonotype calling, in-frame beta chains only. Each entry is one CDR3 protein sequence, shown with its most common DNA and genes. In this record, the V and J calls reflect TCRdb's handling and not the investigators' own analysis. For this sample there are 980,000 or so distinct CDR3 sequences; around 48% appear just once. The leading ten clones occupy under 15% of the sample.

This clonotype was detected only once. Its antigen specificity is not known. Base qualities are not at hand, and no much larger clone is one base apart. Sequencing used blood. This clonotype was obtained from a man aged 30 to 45 in good health.

The CDR3 reads as follows: CASSLEASGGLETQYF. The DNA reads TGTGCCAGCAGCTTAGAGGCTAGCGGGGGACTAGAGACCCAGTACTTC. The chain employs TRBV7-2 and TRBJ2-5, and TRBD2 matches 10 of the central bases. Measured from the cysteine to the phenylalanine, the CDR3 is 16 residues long. Only the CDR3 DNA stays, 48 bases, in frame from base 1. V is cut back by 1 base and J by 4 bases, with 6 bases in the junction unmatched. CDR1 and CDR2 (SGHTA, FQGNSA) derive from the germline V gene.